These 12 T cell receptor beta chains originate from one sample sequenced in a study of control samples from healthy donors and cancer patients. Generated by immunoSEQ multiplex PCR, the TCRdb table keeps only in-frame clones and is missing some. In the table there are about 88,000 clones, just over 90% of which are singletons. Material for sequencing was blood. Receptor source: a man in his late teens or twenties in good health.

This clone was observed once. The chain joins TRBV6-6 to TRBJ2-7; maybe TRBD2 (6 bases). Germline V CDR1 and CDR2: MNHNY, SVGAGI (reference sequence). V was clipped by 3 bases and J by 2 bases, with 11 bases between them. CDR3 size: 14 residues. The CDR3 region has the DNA TGTGCCAGCAGTTATGGCGGGGATACCTACGAGCAGTACTTC. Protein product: CASSYGGDTYEQYF.

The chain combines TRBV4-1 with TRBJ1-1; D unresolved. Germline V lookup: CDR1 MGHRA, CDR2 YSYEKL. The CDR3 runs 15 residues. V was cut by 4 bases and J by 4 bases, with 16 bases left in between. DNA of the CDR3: TGCGCCAGCAGCCCCCCTGTCCGGGTTGGCACTGAAGCTTTCTTT. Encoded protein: CASSPPVRVGTEAFF.

The CDR3: CASSPAQPQHF. As DNA, the CDR3 is TGTGCCAGCAGTCCAGCTCAGCCCCAGCATTTT. V is TRBV11-2 and J is TRBJ1-5; D gene ambiguous. This CDR3 has 11 amino acids. Germline-derived CDR1 and CDR2 are SGHAT and FQNNGV. V dropped 6 bases and J dropped 6 bases, with 6 bases sitting between them.

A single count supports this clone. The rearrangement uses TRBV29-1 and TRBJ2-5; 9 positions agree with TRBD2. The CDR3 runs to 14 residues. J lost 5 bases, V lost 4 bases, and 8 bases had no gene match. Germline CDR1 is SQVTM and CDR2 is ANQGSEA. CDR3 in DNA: TGCAGCGTTGGGCTAGCGGGAAGGTGGGAGACCCAGTACTTC. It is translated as CSVGLAGRWETQYF.

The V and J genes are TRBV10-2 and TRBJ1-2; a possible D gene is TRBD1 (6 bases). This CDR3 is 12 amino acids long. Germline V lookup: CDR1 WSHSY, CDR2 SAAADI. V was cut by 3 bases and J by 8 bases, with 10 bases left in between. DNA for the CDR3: TGCGCCAGCAGTGAACAGGGTGGGGGCTACACCTTC. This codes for CASSEQGGGYTF.

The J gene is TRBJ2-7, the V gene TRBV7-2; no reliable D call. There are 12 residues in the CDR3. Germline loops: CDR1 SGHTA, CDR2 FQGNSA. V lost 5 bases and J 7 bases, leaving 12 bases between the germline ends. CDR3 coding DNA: TGTGCCAGCAGCCCGGTTATGGGTGAGCAGTACTTC. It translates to CASSPVMGEQYF.

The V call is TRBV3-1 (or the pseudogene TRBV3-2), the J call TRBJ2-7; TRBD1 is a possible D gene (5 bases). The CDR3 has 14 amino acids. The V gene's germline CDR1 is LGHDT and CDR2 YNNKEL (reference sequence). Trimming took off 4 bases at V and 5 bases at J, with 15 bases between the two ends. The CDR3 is CASSRGSVGHEQYF. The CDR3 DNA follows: TGTGCCAGCAGCCGGGGCTCCGTGGGGCACGAGCAGTACTTC.

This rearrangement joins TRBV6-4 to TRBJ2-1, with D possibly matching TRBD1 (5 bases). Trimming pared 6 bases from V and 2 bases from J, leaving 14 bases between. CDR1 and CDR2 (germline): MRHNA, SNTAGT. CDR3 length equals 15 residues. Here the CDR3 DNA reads TGTGCCAGCAGGGCGGATGGGGCTACCTACAATGAGCAGTTCTTC. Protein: CASRADGATYNEQFF.

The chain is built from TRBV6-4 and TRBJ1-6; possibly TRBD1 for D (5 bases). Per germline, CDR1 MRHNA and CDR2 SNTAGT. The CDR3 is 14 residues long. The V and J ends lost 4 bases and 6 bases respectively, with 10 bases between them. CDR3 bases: TGTGCCAGCAGTGCTTCGGGGGGTAATTCACCCCTCCACTTT. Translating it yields CASSASGGNSPLHF.

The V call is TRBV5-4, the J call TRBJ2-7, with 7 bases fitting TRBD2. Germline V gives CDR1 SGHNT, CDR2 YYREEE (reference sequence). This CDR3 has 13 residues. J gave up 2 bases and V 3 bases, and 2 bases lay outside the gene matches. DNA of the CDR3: TGTGCCAGCAGCTACGGGACTACCTACGAGCAGTACTTC. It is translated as CASSYGTTYEQYF.

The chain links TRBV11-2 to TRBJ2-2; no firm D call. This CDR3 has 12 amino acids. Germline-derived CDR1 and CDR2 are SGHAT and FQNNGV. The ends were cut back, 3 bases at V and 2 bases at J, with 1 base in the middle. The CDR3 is CASSFNTGELFF. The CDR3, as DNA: TGTGCCAGCAGCTTTAACACCGGGGAGCTGTTTTTT.

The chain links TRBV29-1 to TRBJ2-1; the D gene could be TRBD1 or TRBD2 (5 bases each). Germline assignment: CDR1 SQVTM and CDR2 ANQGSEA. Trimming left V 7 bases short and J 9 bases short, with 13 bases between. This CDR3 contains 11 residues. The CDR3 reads CSGGIDSEQFF. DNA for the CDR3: TGCAGCGGGGGGATCGACAGTGAGCAGTTCTTC.